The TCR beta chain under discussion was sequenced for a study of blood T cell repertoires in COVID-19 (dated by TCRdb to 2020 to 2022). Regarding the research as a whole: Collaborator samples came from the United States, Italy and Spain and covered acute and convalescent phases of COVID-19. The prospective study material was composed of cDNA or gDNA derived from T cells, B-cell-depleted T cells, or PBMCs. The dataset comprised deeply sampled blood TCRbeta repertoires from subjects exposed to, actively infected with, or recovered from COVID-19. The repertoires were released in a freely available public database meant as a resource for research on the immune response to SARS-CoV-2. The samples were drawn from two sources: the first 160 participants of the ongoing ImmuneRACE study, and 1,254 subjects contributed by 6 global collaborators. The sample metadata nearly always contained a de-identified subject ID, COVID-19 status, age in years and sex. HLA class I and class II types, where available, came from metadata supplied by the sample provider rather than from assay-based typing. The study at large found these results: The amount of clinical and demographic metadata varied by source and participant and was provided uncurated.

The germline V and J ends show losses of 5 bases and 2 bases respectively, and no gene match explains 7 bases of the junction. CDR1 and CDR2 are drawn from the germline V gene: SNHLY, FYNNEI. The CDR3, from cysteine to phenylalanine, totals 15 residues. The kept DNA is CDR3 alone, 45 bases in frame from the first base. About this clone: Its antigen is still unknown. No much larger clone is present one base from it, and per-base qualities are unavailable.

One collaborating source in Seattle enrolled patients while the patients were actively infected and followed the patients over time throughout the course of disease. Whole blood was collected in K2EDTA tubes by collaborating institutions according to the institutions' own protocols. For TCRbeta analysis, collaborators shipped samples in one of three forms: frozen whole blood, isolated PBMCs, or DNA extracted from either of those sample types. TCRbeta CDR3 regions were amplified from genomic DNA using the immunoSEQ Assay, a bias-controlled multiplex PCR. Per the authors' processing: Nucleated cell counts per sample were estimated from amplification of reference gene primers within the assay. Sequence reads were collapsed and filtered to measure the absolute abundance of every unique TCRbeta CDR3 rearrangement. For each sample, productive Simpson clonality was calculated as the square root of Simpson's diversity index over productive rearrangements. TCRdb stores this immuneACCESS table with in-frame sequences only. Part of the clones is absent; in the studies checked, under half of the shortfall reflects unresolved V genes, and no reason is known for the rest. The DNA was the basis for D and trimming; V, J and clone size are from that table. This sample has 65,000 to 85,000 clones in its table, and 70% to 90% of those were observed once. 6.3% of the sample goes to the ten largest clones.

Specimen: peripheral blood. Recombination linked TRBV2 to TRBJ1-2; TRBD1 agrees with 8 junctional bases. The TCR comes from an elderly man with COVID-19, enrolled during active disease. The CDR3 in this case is CASSLSRTGNYGYTF. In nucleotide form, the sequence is TGTGCCAGCAGTCTCTCCCGGACAGGGAACTATGGCTACACCTTC.